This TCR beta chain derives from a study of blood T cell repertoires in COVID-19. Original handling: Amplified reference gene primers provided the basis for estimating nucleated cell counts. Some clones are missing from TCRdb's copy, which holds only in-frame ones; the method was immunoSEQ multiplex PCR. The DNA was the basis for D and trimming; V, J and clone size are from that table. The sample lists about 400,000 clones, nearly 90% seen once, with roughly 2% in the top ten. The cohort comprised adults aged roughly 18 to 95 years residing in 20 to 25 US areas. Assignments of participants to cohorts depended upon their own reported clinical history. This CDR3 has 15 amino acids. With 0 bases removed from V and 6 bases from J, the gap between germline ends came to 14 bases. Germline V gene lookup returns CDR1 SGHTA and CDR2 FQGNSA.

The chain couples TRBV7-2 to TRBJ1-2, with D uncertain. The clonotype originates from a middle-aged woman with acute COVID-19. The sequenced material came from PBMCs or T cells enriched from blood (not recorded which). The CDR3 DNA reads TGTGCCAGCAGCTTAGCGCTGGGTCGGGAGGATGGCTACACCTTC. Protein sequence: CASSLALGREDGYTF.